Each of the 11 T cell receptor beta chains below was sequenced from the same sample in a study of T cells in Graves' hyperthyroidism and ophthalmopathy (dated by TCRdb to about 2019). The library relied on multiplex PCR. For sequencing, an Illumina HiSeq 2000 was employed. Amplification of TCR beta CDR3 regions was carried out from RNA transcripts. The first round of RT-PCR for the TCR CDR3 was performed with the HTBI primer set and the Qiagen OneStep RT-PCR kit. Through fastp at Q25 and MiXCR, TCRdb rebuilt clones from the public reads, retaining in-frame beta chains. Every CDR3 protein is listed once, alongside the most common genes and DNA of its rows. Across this sample there are around 350,000 distinct CDR3 sequences, with more than 14% seen only once. The ten top clones hold around 20% of the sample. The sample consisted of blood. The receptors here all came from a woman younger than 45 with Graves' ophthalmopathy.

This clonotype was recorded many times. This chain connects TRBV3-1 to TRBJ2-5; TRBD2 agrees at 7 bases. V lost 5 bases to trimming and J lost 9 bases; unmatched junction nucleotides: 12. The CDR3 sequence is 14 residues long. Germline V gives CDR1 LGHDT, CDR2 YNNKEL (reference sequence). The CDR3 coding sequence is TGTGCCAGCAGCTCAGAGGGTCCTGGGAGGGCCCAGTACTTC. Amino acid sequence: CASSSEGPGRAQYF.

V gene TRBV4-1 combines with J gene TRBJ2-1, with 7 nucleotides matching TRBD2. Trimming at V came to 3 bases and at J to 6 bases, leaving 5 bases not matched to a gene. CDR3 length equals 14 residues. Germline loops: CDR1 MGHRA, CDR2 YSYEKL. The CDR3 region has the DNA TGCGCCAGCAGCCACCCCTGGGGGGGCAATGAGCAGTTCTTC. Encoded protein: CASSHPWGGNEQFF.

At least ten counts were recorded for this clonotype. The rearrangement uses TRBV6-1 and TRBJ2-7, with D perhaps matching TRBD2 (5 bases). Between the trimmed V and J ends, which lost 8 bases and 3 bases, there was a span of 14 bases. The CDR3 covers 13 residues. Germline V lookup: CDR1 MNHNS, CDR2 SASEGT. CDR3 region: CASPRAPGYEQYF. CDR3 nucleotides: TGTGCCAGCCCGCGGGCCCCCGGCTACGAGCAGTACTTC.

At least ten counts were recorded for this clonotype. The chain links TRBV5-1 to TRBJ1-2; D not resolved. Germline assignment: CDR1 SGHRS and CDR2 YFSETQ. Deletions cut 5 bases from V and 8 bases from J, with 16 bases between. The CDR3 totals 13 residues. Here the CDR3 DNA reads TGCGCCAGCAGACTGGACGTTAGTTCGGGCTACACCTTC. It specifies CASRLDVSSGYTF.

The rearrangement joins TRBV7-3 to TRBJ2-1; D not certain. Trimming stripped 2 bases from V and 1 base from J, with 9 bases between. The CDR3 loop spans 15 amino acids. Germline loops: CDR1 SGHTA, CDR2 FQGTGA. The CDR3 protein is CASSLRQASYNEQFF. CDR3 in DNA: TGTGCCAGCAGCTTACGGCAGGCTTCCTACAATGAGCAGTTCTTC.

This clonotype was counted at least ten times. The chain is built from TRBV6-1 and TRBJ2-2; the D gene is possibly TRBD1 (6 bases). Germline values: CDR1 MNHNS, CDR2 SASEGT. The CDR3 runs 14 residues. Trimming removed 5 bases from V and 4 bases from J, with 11 bases in between. CDR3 DNA: TGTGCCAGCAGTTACGGACAGCCCACCGGGGAGCTGTTTTTT. Translation: CASSYGQPTGELFF.

This clonotype occurred many times. The chain uses TRBV20-1 and TRBJ1-2; tentative D call: TRBD1 (6 bases). CDR1 DFQATT and CDR2 SNEGSKA come from the germline V gene (reference sequence). V was shortened by 6 bases and J by 2 bases, with 13 bases between the two germline ends. CDR3 size: 13 residues. This CDR3 is CSAGFRGNYGYTF. In DNA form, the CDR3 reads TGCAGTGCCGGGTTTAGGGGGAACTATGGCTACACCTTC.

This clonotype has ten or more counts. The junction departs from germline at one end; a sequencing error may be responsible. V gene TRBV7-2 combines with J gene TRBJ2-3; 7 nucleotides match TRBD2. CDR1 and CDR2 from the germline V gene are SGHTA and FQGNSA. The CDR3 covers 16 residues. As DNA, the CDR3 is TGTGCCAGCAGCTTATATGCTAGCGGAACCACAGATAGGCAGTATTTT. Residues: CASSLYASGTTDRQYF. Filled out from reference TRBV7-2 and TRBJ2-3, the complete variable domain reads GAGVSQSPSNKVTEKGKDVELRCDPISGHTALYWYRQSLGQGLEFLIYFQGNSAPDKSGLPSDRFSAERTGGSVSTLTIQRTQQEDSAVYLCASSLYASGTTDRQYFGPGTRLTVL.

This clonotype was detected ten times or more. The chain couples TRBV2 to TRBJ2-3; TRBD2 matches at 8 bases. This CDR3 spans 14 amino acids. Germline CDR1 reads SNHLY; CDR2 reads FYNNEI. Losses at the gene ends were 7 bases for V and 2 bases for J; bases not matched to a gene: 5. This CDR3 reads CASKEREHTDTQYF. The CDR3 DNA is TGTGCCAGCAAGGAGCGGGAGCACACAGATACGCAGTATTTT.

V gene TRBV11-3 combines with J gene TRBJ2-4; D is ambiguous. The V end was cut by 6 bases, the J end by 0 bases, with 6 bases between. CDR1 and CDR2 from the germline V gene are SGHNT and YENEEA. This CDR3 is built from 13 residues. The CDR3 here is CASRDIAKNIQYF. CDR3 DNA sequence: TGTGCCAGCAGAGATATAGCCAAAAACATTCAGTACTTC.

This clonotype occurred many times. This chain links TRBV30 with TRBJ2-7; TRBD1 or TRBD2 may be the D gene (5 bases each). CDR3 length: 15 amino acids. The germline CDR1 and CDR2 sequences are GTSNPN and SVGIG (reference sequence). Trimming cost V 3 bases and J 0 bases, with 15 bases left between them. The CDR3, as DNA: TGTGCCTGGAGACCACCCAGGGACCTCTCCTACGAGCAGTACTTC. Translated: CAWRPPRDLSYEQYF.